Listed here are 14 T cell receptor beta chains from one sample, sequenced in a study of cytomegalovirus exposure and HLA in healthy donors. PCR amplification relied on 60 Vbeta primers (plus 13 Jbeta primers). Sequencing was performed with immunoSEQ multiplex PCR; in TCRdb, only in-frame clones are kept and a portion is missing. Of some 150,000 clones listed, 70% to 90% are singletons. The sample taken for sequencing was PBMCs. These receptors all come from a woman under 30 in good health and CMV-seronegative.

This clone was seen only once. The CDR3 here is CASSPLRTEAFF. The DNA for the CDR3 is TGTGCCAGCAGCCCGCTACGGACTGAAGCTTTCTTT. The chain recombines TRBV14 with TRBJ1-1, with no clear D. Germline V CDR1 and CDR2: SGHDN, FVKESK. CDR3 length: 12 amino acids. V gave up 4 bases and J gave up 5 bases, with 8 bases separating them.

The CDR3 spells CASTVLGGAYEQYF. CDR3 DNA sequence: TGTGCCAGCACCGTCTTAGGGGGCGCCTACGAGCAGTACTTC. V is TRBV2 and J is TRBJ2-7, with 7 bases lining up with TRBD1. The CDR3 length is 14 residues. Germline V lookup: CDR1 SNHLY, CDR2 FYNNEI. V gave up 7 bases and J gave up 2 bases; unmatched junction bases: 8.

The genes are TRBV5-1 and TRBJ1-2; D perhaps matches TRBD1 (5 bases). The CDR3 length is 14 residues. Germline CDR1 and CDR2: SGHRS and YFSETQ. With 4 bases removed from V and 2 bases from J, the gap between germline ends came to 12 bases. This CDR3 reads CASSRDGGNYGYTF. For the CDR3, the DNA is TGCGCCAGCAGCAGGGACGGGGGGAACTATGGCTACACCTTC. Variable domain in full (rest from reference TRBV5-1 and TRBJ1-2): KAGVTQTPRYLIKTRGQQVTLSCSPISGHRSVSWYQQTPGQGLQFLFEYFSETQRNKGNFPGRFSGRQFSNSRSEMNVSTLELGDSALYLCASSRDGGNYGYTFGSGTRLTVV.

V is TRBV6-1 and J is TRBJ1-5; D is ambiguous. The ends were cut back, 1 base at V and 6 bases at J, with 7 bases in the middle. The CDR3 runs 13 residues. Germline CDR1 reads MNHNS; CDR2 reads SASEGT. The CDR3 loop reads CASSEVYLQPQHF. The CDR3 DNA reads TGTGCCAGCAGTGAAGTCTATCTTCAGCCCCAGCATTTT.

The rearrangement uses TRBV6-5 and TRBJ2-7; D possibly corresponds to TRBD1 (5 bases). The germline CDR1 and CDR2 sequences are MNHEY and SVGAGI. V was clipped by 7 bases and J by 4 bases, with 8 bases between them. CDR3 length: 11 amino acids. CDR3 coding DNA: TGTGCCAGCACCCAGGGTTACGAGCAGTACTTC. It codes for CASTQGYEQYF.

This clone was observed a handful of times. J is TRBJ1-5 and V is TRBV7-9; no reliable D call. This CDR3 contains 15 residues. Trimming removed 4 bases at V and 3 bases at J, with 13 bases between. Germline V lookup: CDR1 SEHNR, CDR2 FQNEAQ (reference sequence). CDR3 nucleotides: TGTGCCAGCAGCTCAACAACCCCCGACAATCAGCCCCAGCATTTT. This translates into CASSSTTPDNQPQHF.

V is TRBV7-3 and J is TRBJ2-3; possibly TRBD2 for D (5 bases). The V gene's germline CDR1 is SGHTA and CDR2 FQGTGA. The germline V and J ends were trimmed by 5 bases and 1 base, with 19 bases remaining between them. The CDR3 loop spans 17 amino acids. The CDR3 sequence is CASSGSPSPRGTDTQYF. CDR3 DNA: TGTGCCAGCAGCGGGAGCCCCTCCCCCCGTGGCACAGATACGCAGTATTTT.

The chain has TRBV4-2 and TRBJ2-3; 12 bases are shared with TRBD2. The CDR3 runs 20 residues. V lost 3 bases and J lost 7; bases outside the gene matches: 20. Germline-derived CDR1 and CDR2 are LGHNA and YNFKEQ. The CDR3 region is CASSQGGVLAGGFYGNTQYF. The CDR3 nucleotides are TGTGCCAGCAGCCAGGGGGGAGTACTAGCGGGAGGCTTCTACGGGAATACGCAGTATTTT.

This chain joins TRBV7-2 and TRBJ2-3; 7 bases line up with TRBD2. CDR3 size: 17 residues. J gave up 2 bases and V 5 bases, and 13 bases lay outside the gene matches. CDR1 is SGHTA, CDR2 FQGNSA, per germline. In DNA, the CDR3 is TGTGCCAGCAGCCCTGTCCTAGCGGACCAAACCACAGATACGCAGTATTTT. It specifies CASSPVLADQTTDTQYF.

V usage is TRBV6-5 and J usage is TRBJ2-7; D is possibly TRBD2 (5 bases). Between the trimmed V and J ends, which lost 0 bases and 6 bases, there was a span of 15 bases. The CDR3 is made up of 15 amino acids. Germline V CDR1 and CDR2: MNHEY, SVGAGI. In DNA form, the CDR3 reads TGTGCCAGCAGTTACTCGCGGCAGATAGAGGGCGAGCAGTACTTC. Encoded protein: CASSYSRQIEGEQYF.

The CDR3 loop is CASQALRLPNEKLFF. CDR3 bases: TGCGCCAGCCAGGCCTTGAGATTGCCTAATGAAAAACTGTTTTTT. This chain links TRBV4-1 with TRBJ1-4; no firm D call. Trimming took off 8 bases at V and 3 bases at J, with 16 bases between the two ends. Germline V gene data show CDR1 as MGHRA and CDR2 as YSYEKL. The CDR3 runs to 15 residues.

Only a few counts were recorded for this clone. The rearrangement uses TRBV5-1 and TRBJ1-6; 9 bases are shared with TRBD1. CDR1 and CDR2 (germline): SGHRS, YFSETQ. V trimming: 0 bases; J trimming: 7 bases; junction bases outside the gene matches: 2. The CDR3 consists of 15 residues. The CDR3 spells CASSLDRGRNSPLHF. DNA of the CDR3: TGCGCCAGCAGCTTGGACAGGGGGCGAAATTCACCCCTCCACTTT.

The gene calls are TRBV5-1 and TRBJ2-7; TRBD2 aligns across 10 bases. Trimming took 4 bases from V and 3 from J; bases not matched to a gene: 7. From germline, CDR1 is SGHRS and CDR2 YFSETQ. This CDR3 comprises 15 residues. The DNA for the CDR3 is TGCGCCAGCAGCATCACTAGCGGGGCGATCTACGAGCAGTACTTC. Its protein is CASSITSGAIYEQYF.

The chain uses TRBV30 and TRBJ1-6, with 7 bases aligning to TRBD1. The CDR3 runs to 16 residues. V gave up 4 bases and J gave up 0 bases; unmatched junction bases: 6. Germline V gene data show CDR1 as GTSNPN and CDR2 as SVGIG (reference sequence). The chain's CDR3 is CAWKEGASSYNSPLHF. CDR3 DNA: TGTGCCTGGAAGGAGGGGGCGAGCTCCTATAATTCACCCCTCCACTTT. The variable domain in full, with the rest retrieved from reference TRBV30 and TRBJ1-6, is SQTIHQWPATLVQPVGSPLSLECTVEGTSNPNLYWYRQAAGRGLQLLFYSVGIGQISSEVPQNLSASRPQDRQFILSSKKLLLSDSGFYLCAWKEGASSYNSPLHFGNGTRLTVT.